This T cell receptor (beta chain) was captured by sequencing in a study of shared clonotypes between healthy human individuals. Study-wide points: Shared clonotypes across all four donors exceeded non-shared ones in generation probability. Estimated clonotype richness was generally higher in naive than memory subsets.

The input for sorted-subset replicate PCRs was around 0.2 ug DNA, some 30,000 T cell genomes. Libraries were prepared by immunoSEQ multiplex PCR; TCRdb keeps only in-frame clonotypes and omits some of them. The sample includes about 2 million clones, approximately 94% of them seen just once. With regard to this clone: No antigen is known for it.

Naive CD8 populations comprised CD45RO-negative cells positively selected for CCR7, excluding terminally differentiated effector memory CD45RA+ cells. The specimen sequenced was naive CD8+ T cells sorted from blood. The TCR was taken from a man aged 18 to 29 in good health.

Written as DNA, the CDR3 is TGTGCCAGCAGCCAAGATCCGGGGGGTCCATCGGATACGCAGTATTTT. This encodes CASSQDPGGPSDTQYF. V usage is TRBV4-2 and J usage is TRBJ2-3; 7 positions agree with TRBD2. This CDR3 region has 16 residues. From germline, CDR1 is LGHNA and CDR2 YNFKEQ. The J segment lost 6 bases and the V segment lost 0 bases, leaving 9 bases of the junction unmatched.